This record covers a single T cell receptor (beta chain). V lost 7 bases and J 7 bases, leaving 14 bases between the germline ends. The CDR3 is 12 amino acids. Germline CDR1 reads SQVTM; CDR2 reads ANQGSEA. A single heparinised draw of about 100 mL on average was taken per donor. These data are taken from a study of beta chain features in type 1 diabetes. Expressed TCRB transcripts were sequenced because the isolated RNA had all been reverse transcribed beforehand. Sequencing used immunoSEQ multiplex PCR; TCRdb keeps in-frame clones, though not all of them. The table includes hundreds of thousands of clones, less than 20% detected once.

This clonotype was sampled from a man aged 18-30 years in good health. The sequenced sample consisted of naive CD4+ T cells from blood. This chain joins TRBV29-1 and TRBJ1-5; weak D call: TRBD1 (5 bases). The CDR3, as DNA: TGCAGCGGTGGGGGGATAGGGCAGCCCCAGCATTTT. This encodes CSGGGIGQPQHF.